This entry lists 32 T cell receptor beta chains sequenced from one sample in a study of T cell changes during pregnancy in multiple sclerosis. Data came from immunoSEQ multiplex PCR; TCRdb stores just in-frame clones and leaves some out. Of 35,000 to 45,000 clones in the sample, approximately 92% were seen once. This specimen was CD4+ T cells from peripheral blood mononuclear cells, taken in the third trimester of pregnancy. The receptors stem from a female donor with multiple sclerosis, enrolled in a pregnancy study.

The rearrangement links TRBV28 to TRBJ2-1; D gene unclear. The CDR3 sequence is 14 residues long. V lost 6 bases and J 8 bases, leaving 17 bases between the germline ends. Germline V CDR1 and CDR2: MDHEN, SYDVKM. The CDR3 spells CASRGLLRGHEQFF. The CDR3 region has the DNA TGTGCCAGCAGAGGCCTACTACGTGGCCATGAGCAGTTCTTC. Complete variable domain (other parts from reference TRBV28 and TRBJ2-1): DVKVTQSSRYLVKRTGEKVFLECVQDMDHENMFWYRQDPGLGLRLIYFSYDVKMKEKGDIPEGYSVSREKKERFSLILESASTNQTSMYLCASRGLLRGHEQFFGPGTRLTVL.

In DNA, the CDR3 is TGTGCCATCGGACGAGGAGGAGGACAGGGAAATGAGCAGTTCTTC. Translated, it gives CAIGRGGGQGNEQFF. V usage is TRBV10-3 and J usage is TRBJ2-1; 8 nucleotides line up with TRBD1. The CDR3 totals 15 residues. In germline, CDR1 is ENHRY, CDR2 SYGVKD. Trimming took 8 bases from V and 7 from J; bases not matched to a gene: 13.

V gene TRBV5-1 combines with J gene TRBJ2-7; perhaps TRBD1 as D (5 bases). V was cut by 2 bases and J by 0 bases, with 15 bases left in between. This CDR3 has 16 residues. Per germline, CDR1 SGHRS and CDR2 YFSETQ. The CDR3 region is CASSFSRGQFSYEQYF. DNA of the CDR3: TGCGCCAGCAGCTTCAGTAGGGGCCAGTTCTCCTACGAGCAGTACTTC.

The chain uses TRBV30 and TRBJ1-1; 8 nucleotides align to TRBD1. Germline V CDR1 and CDR2: GTSNPN, SVGIG (reference sequence). There are 13 residues in the CDR3. V shed 4 bases, J shed 4 bases, and the junction held 5 bases outside the gene matches. Written as DNA, the CDR3 is TGTGCCTGGAACACAGGACAGGGCACTGAAGCTTTCTTT. Protein sequence: CAWNTGQGTEAFF.

This clone has only one observation. The chain employs TRBV29-1 and TRBJ2-5, with D unresolved. The V gene lost 2 bases and the J gene lost 6 bases, with 10 bases spanning the gap. The CDR3 is 12 amino acids. Germline V lookup: CDR1 SQVTM, CDR2 ANQGSEA. In DNA form, the CDR3 reads TGCAGCGTTGAATGGCGGCCCCAGACCCAGTACTTC. Translated: CSVEWRPQTQYF.

The V gene is TRBV6-1, the J gene TRBJ2-7, with a weak D call TRBD2 (5 bases). Between the trimmed V and J ends, which lost 3 bases and 2 bases, there was a span of 17 bases. Germline V gives CDR1 MNHNS, CDR2 SASEGT. The CDR3 is 16 amino acids. The CDR3 DNA follows: TGTGCCAGCAGTGACCCGGGGTGGCAGGCCACCTACGAGCAGTACTTC. Translation gives CASSDPGWQATYEQYF.

This chain uses TRBV6-5 with TRBJ2-7, with TRBD2 matching over 12 bases. The CDR3 loop spans 15 amino acids. Germline V gives CDR1 MNHEY, CDR2 SVGAGI. V shed 0 bases and J 7 bases; nucleotides not matched to a gene: 4. CDR3 in amino acids: CASSYSTSGSGEQYF. CDR3 nucleotide sequence: TGTGCCAGCAGTTACTCGACTAGCGGGAGCGGAGAGCAGTACTTC.

V usage is TRBV10-3 and J usage is TRBJ2-1; TRBD2 matches 9 bases. This CDR3 has 15 residues. Germline loops: CDR1 ENHRY, CDR2 SYGVKD. V lost 7 bases and J lost 5; bases outside the gene matches: 9. CDR3 coding DNA: TGTGCCATCACGAGCGGGACTAGCTGGAACAATGAGCAGTTCTTC. Translation: CAITSGTSWNNEQFF.

The chain couples TRBV5-1 to TRBJ2-1, with 7 nucleotides matching TRBD1. In germline, CDR1 is SGHRS, CDR2 YFSETQ. Germline trimming cut 1 base from V and 7 bases from J; bases unmatched to any gene: 8. This CDR3 region has 15 residues. The CDR3 DNA sequence: TGCGCCAGCAGCTTGCTTCCGGGACAGCCTAATGAGCAGTTCTTC. This encodes CASSLLPGQPNEQFF.

The chain employs TRBV7-6 and TRBJ2-5, with TRBD2 as a possible D gene (5 bases). Germline assignment: CDR1 SGHVS and CDR2 FNYEAQ. The CDR3 extends over 17 amino acids. Deletions cut 1 base from V and 2 bases from J, with 17 bases between. The CDR3 bases are TGTGCCAGCAGCTTAGGGCTAGAGGGATCACTTCAAGAGACCCAGTACTTC. This translates into CASSLGLEGSLQETQYF. The full variable domain, rest sourced from reference TRBV7-6 and TRBJ2-5, is GAGVSQSPRYKVTKRGQDVALRCDPISGHVSLYWYRQALGQGPEFLTYFNYEAQQDKSGLPNDRFSAERPEGSISTLTIQRTEQRDSAMYRCASSLGLEGSLQETQYFGPGTRLLVL.

This chain links TRBV2 with TRBJ2-3, with 8 positions matching TRBD2. V shed 4 bases and J 0 bases; nucleotides not matched to a gene: 9. Germline V gene lookup returns CDR1 SNHLY and CDR2 FYNNEI. CDR3 size: 17 residues. CDR3 in DNA: TGTGCCAGCAGTGGCCGTCGGGAGGGCCGGAGCACAGATACGCAGTATTTT. Protein: CASSGRREGRSTDTQYF.

The genes are TRBV7-9 and TRBJ1-3; D gene uncertain. This CDR3 region has 13 residues. V lost 5 bases and J 3 bases, leaving 8 bases between the germline ends. Germline V gives CDR1 SEHNR, CDR2 FQNEAQ (reference sequence). For the CDR3, the DNA is TGTGCCAGCAGCCCTCCCGGTGGAAACACCATATATTTT. Translated, it gives CASSPPGGNTIYF.

The chain carries TRBV9 and TRBJ1-3; TRBD1 might be the D (5 bases). V was clipped by 6 bases and J by 1 base, with 11 bases between them. The V gene's germline CDR1 is SGDLS and CDR2 YYNGEE. This CDR3 spans 14 amino acids. This CDR3 reads CASNSGISGNTIYF. In DNA, the CDR3 is TGTGCCAGCAACTCAGGGATTTCTGGAAACACCATATATTTT. Full variable domain (missing parts from reference TRBV9 and TRBJ1-3): DSGVTQTPKHLITATGQRVTLRCSPRSGDLSVYWYQQSLDQGLQFLIQYYNGEERAKGNILERFSAQQFPDLHSELNLSSLELGDSALYFCASNSGISGNTIYFGEGSWLTVV.

The chain carries TRBV7-8 and TRBJ2-7, with 9 positions matching TRBD2. V was clipped by 4 bases and J by 7 bases; unmatched bases: 11. Germline V lookup: CDR1 SGHVS, CDR2 FQNEAQ. CDR3 length: 15 amino acids. The CDR3 DNA reads TGTGCCAGCAGCTCCAGCTGGGGACTAGCTCGGGAGCAGTACTTC. Translating gives CASSSSWGLAREQYF. Based on the CDR3 plus reference TRBV7-8 and TRBJ2-7, the full variable domain is GAGVSQSPRYKVAKRGQDVALRCDPISGHVSLFWYQQALGQGPEFLTYFQNEAQLDKSGLPSDRFFAERPEGSVSTLKIQRTQQEDSAVYLCASSSSWGLAREQYFGPGTRLTVT.

V gene TRBV6-5 combines with J gene TRBJ2-1; 9 bases line up with TRBD2. Germline CDR1 reads MNHEY; CDR2 reads SVGAGI. V lost 4 bases and J lost 7; bases outside the gene matches: 8. The CDR3 has 15 amino acids. This chain's CDR3 is CASSSGGRARNEQFF. In DNA, the CDR3 is TGTGCCAGCAGTTCGGGCGGGAGGGCCAGGAATGAGCAGTTCTTC.

The rearrangement links TRBV5-1 to TRBJ2-5, with D tentatively TRBD2 (6 bases). This CDR3 spans 17 amino acids. CDR1 SGHRS and CDR2 YFSETQ come from the germline V gene. V was shortened by 4 bases and J by 6 bases, with 25 bases between the two germline ends. This CDR3 reads CASSGDGGPQSLKTQYF. CDR3 DNA sequence: TGCGCCAGCAGCGGGGATGGAGGGCCCCAAAGTTTGAAGACCCAGTACTTC. Variable domain in full (rest from reference TRBV5-1 and TRBJ2-5): KAGVTQTPRYLIKTRGQQVTLSCSPISGHRSVSWYQQTPGQGLQFLFEYFSETQRNKGNFPGRFSGRQFSNSRSEMNVSTLELGDSALYLCASSGDGGPQSLKTQYFGPGTRLLVL.

This rearrangement joins TRBV19 to TRBJ1-5, with D maybe TRBD1 (6 bases). The CDR3 loop spans 16 amino acids. V gave up 3 bases and J gave up 0 bases, with 12 bases separating them. Germline CDR1 reads LNHDA; CDR2 reads SQIVND (reference sequence). CDR3 coding DNA: TGTGCCAGTAGTATTACAGGGCCTTATAGCAATCAGCCCCAGCATTTT. Amino acids: CASSITGPYSNQPQHF.

This clone turned up a few times. DNA of the CDR3: TGTGCCAGCAGCCTACAGATGAACACTGAAGCTTTCTTT. It specifies CASSLQMNTEAFF. This chain uses TRBV14 with TRBJ1-1, with D unclear. The CDR3 has 13 amino acids. Germline V gene lookup returns CDR1 SGHDN and CDR2 FVKESK. V dropped 4 bases and J dropped 0 bases, with 6 bases sitting between them.

This sequence joins TRBV28 and TRBJ1-1; a possible D gene is TRBD1 (6 bases). The V end was cut by 4 bases, the J end by 7 bases, with 16 bases between. The CDR3 is made up of 14 amino acids. The germline CDR1 and CDR2 sequences are MDHEN and SYDVKM. CDR3 region: CASSSHGQRLEAFF. The CDR3 DNA is TGTGCCAGCAGTTCCCACGGACAGAGGCTTGAAGCTTTCTTT.

The V gene is TRBV5-4, the J gene TRBJ2-2; TRBD1 matches at 7 bases. This CDR3 region has 14 residues. Unmatched junction bases numbered 4, after V lost 4 bases and J lost 4 bases. Per germline, CDR1 SGHNT and CDR2 YYREEE (reference sequence). The CDR3 reads CASSGTEATGELFF. CDR3 DNA: TGTGCCAGCAGCGGGACAGAAGCCACCGGGGAGCTGTTTTTT.

This rearrangement joins TRBV5-1 to TRBJ2-2, with 9 bases lining up with TRBD2. The CDR3 runs 16 residues. CDR1 is SGHRS, CDR2 YFSETQ, per germline. The junction had 4 bases not matched to a gene; V was cut back by 0 bases and J by 4 bases. CDR3 sequence reads: CASSLGASGTTGELFF. DNA for the CDR3: TGCGCCAGCAGCTTGGGGGCTAGCGGGACCACCGGGGAGCTGTTTTTT.

The chain links TRBV6-5 to TRBJ2-2; possible D gene TRBD2, 7 bases. Germline loops: CDR1 MNHEY, CDR2 SVGAGI. Trimming pared 5 bases from V and 8 bases from J, leaving 18 bases between. The CDR3 runs 15 residues. In DNA, the CDR3 is TGTGCCAGCAGTCCGGGGGCGGGAGCGCGGGGGGAGCTGTTTTTT. It translates to CASSPGAGARGELFF.

In the case of this clone: Other DNA sequences in the sample encode the same CDR3. The J gene is TRBJ2-3, the V gene TRBV27; D uncertain. The CDR3 is 12 residues long. The germline V gene encodes CDR1 MNHEY and CDR2 SMNVEV (reference sequence). The V gene lost 4 bases and the J gene lost 2 bases, with 4 bases spanning the gap. Here the CDR3 reads CASSSYTDTQYF. CDR3 nucleotide sequence: TGTGCCAGCAGTTCCTACACAGATACGCAGTATTTT.

The chain uses TRBV7-2 and TRBJ2-7; 14 nucleotides align to TRBD2. This CDR3 comprises 15 residues. CDR1 and CDR2 (germline): SGHTA, FQGNSA. The trim removed 3 bases at V and 6 bases at J, leaving 4 bases unmatched. This CDR3 is CASSLGGTSGSEQYF. CDR3 sequence (DNA): TGTGCCAGCAGCTTGGGGGGGACTAGCGGGAGCGAGCAGTACTTC.

This rearrangement joins TRBV7-2 to TRBJ2-1, with a tentative D call TRBD2 (7 bases). The CDR3 contains 14 residues. Trimming cost V 2 bases and J 3 bases, with 8 bases left between them. Germline V lookup: CDR1 SGHTA, CDR2 FQGNSA. For the CDR3, the DNA is TGTGCCAGCAGCTTAAGGGGGGGCTACAATGAGCAGTTCTTC. Translating gives CASSLRGGYNEQFF.

This clone has only one observation. This chain uses TRBV18 with TRBJ2-5; TRBD2 matches at 9 bases. The CDR3 is 14 amino acids. V was pared by 7 bases and J by 5 bases, with 8 bases of the junction left unmatched. Germline V CDR1 and CDR2: KGHSH, LQKENI. The CDR3, as DNA: TGTGCCAGCTTACGTAGCGGGAGTCGGGAGACCCAGTACTTC. Translated, it gives CASLRSGSRETQYF. Drawing the rest from reference TRBV18 and TRBJ2-5, the complete variable domain is NAGVMQNPRHLVRRRGQEARLRCSPMKGHSHVYWYRQLPEEGLKFMVYLQKENIIDESGMPKERFSAEFPKEGPSILRIQQVVRGDSAAYFCASLRSGSRETQYFGPGTRLLVL.

This clone appeared a few times. J is TRBJ2-7 and V is TRBV7-9; TRBD2 agrees at 8 bases. Germline V gene lookup returns CDR1 SEHNR and CDR2 FQNEAQ (reference sequence). CDR3 length equals 14 residues. V lost 2 bases to trimming and J lost 4 bases; unmatched junction nucleotides: 4. CDR3 amino acids: CASSLSGTSYEQYF. The CDR3 DNA sequence: TGTGCCAGCAGCTTAAGTGGGACTAGTTACGAGCAGTACTTC.

This chain connects TRBV7-6 to TRBJ2-5, with TRBD2 matching 8 bases. There are 18 residues in the CDR3. V dropped 1 base and J dropped 3; count of bases not matched to a gene: 13. Germline V gene data show CDR1 as SGHVS and CDR2 as FNYEAQ. CDR3 protein: CASSLVGGGIAGKETQYF. Written as DNA, the CDR3 is TGTGCCAGCAGCTTAGTCGGGGGGGGCATAGCGGGGAAAGAGACCCAGTACTTC. Full variable domain (remainder filled in from reference TRBV7-6 and TRBJ2-5): GAGVSQSPRYKVTKRGQDVALRCDPISGHVSLYWYRQALGQGPEFLTYFNYEAQQDKSGLPNDRFSAERPEGSISTLTIQRTEQRDSAMYRCASSLVGGGIAGKETQYFGPGTRLLVL.

This rearrangement joins TRBV19 to TRBJ1-1, with 7 bases that match TRBD1. Trimming at V came to 7 bases and at J to 4 bases, leaving 9 bases not matched to a gene. Germline V lookup: CDR1 LNHDA, CDR2 SQIVND (reference sequence). This CDR3 comprises 14 residues. The CDR3 here is CASMNRGIGTEAFF. In DNA, the CDR3 is TGTGCCAGTATGAACAGGGGAATCGGCACTGAAGCTTTCTTT.

This clone has a single count. The V gene is TRBV7-2, the J gene TRBJ1-2; 7 bases are a match to TRBD1. The CDR3 is 16 residues long. Germline CDR1 reads SGHTA; CDR2 reads FQGNSA. The ends lost 5 bases at V and 8 bases at J; junction bases unmatched: 17. The CDR3 coding sequence is TGTGCCAGCAGCCCCTGGCGCCCACAGGGGATAAAGGGCTACACCTTC. The encoded protein is CASSPWRPQGIKGYTF.

The chain employs TRBV2 and TRBJ1-2; TRBD1 is a possible D gene (5 bases). The CDR3 has 15 residues. Germline V gene sequence: CDR1 SNHLY, CDR2 FYNNEI. V lost 1 base and J 8 bases, leaving 17 bases between the germline ends. The CDR3 protein is CASSEEFQGLFGYTF. The CDR3 bases are TGTGCCAGCAGTGAAGAGTTTCAGGGCCTATTCGGCTACACCTTC.

V and J are TRBV28 and TRBJ2-7, with TRBD1 matching over 7 bases. Germline V gene sequence: CDR1 MDHEN, CDR2 SYDVKM. V lost 3 bases, J lost 6 bases, and 2 bases stayed unmatched. The CDR3 has 12 residues. CDR3 nucleotide sequence: TGTGCCAGCAGTTTCAACAGGGGCGAGCAGTACTTC. Translated: CASSFNRGEQYF.